These T cell receptor beta chains were read from a single sample in a study of OX40 agonist ivuxolimab in advanced cancers. Profiled with immunoSEQ multiplex PCR; TCRdb holds only in-frame clones, not every one. The sample shows some 66,000 clones, more than 70% of them seen only once. Sequences were derived from CD4+ or CD8+ T cells sorted from blood, sampled in a trial of the OX40 agonist ivuxolimab. These receptors came from an adult with an advanced solid tumor such as melanoma, head and neck, liver or kidney cancer. CDR3s leave out the opening cysteine and the closing phenylalanine or tryptophan.

>TRBJ1-6|TRBV18
ASSRDAGFNSPLH
>TRBJ2-3|TRBV10-3
AISEGVDYITDTQY
>TRBJ2-1|TRBV5-1
ASSLVEGVGEQF
>TRBJ1-6|TRBV7-9
ASSLGWGQGGIYNSPLH
>TRBJ1-2|TRBV5-6
ASSLRQEYRGTYGYT
>TRBJ2-6|TRBV2
ASSESRQGASGANVLT
>TRBJ2-1|TRBV5-1
ASSPLAGESSYNEQF
>TRBJ2-5|TRBV5-1
ASSLLRGNGETQY
>TRBJ2-3|TRBV6-6
ASGRGPDTQY
>TRBJ1-4|TRBV5-1
ASSWEVQGGTNEKLF
>TRBJ1-6|TRBV6-1
ASSEAGYPANSPLH
>TRBJ1-2|TRBV28
ASSDRSGYT
>TRBJ1-4|TRBV19
ASSIRTGWNEKLF
>TRBJ1-2|TRBV11-2
ASSLTLDGNYGYT
>TRBJ1-1|TRBV7-2
ASSFGTGRGTEAF
>TRBJ1-3|TRBV9
ASSPFTAGLNTIY
>TRBJ1-2|TRBV28
ASSLGKSYGYT
>TRBJ2-5|TRBV5-1
ASTLRDQETQY
>TRBJ2-7|TRBV18
ASSPSRQYEQY
>TRBJ1-3|TRBV19
ASSPHRGTVSGNTIY
>TRBJ2-2|TRBV7-9
ASSRAGGNGELF
>TRBJ2-6|TRBV19
ATRPGDSSGANVLT